This is a list of T cell receptor beta chains from one sample in a study of early T cells in non-severe SARS-CoV-2 infection. TCRdb fed the 5' RACE reads into MiXCR, producing one record per CDR3 protein. Among roughly 67,000 distinct CDR3 sequences listed, 10% to 15% were seen once. The sample comprised whole blood. Every receptor here comes from an adult who was a healthcare worker with PCR-confirmed SARS-CoV-2 infection or an uninfected control (not recorded which). The CDR3 runs from the conserved cysteine through the conserved F or W. Fields, in order: clone size, CDR3 length, V gene, J gene, CDR3 protein. Clone size appears in some rows only: once, few, many, or a class for an expanded clone.

many	12	TRBV20-1	TRBJ1-4	CSAFRPNEKLFF
few	15	TRBV6-4	TRBJ2-7	CASTLGGGVTYEQYF
few	16	TRBV7-9	TRBJ2-5	CASSSPGTNKRWTQYF
NA	12	TRBV6-1	TRBJ2-2	CASRRDTGELFF
few	15	TRBV5-5	TRBJ1-6	CASSTHRTDNSPLHF
many	16	TRBV12-3/TRBV12-4	TRBJ2-1	CASSGTSGIPYNEQFF
many	17	TRBV7-8	TRBJ1-1	CASSPLWDREGNTEAFF
once	13	TRBV4-1	TRBJ2-7	CASSPGPFYEQYF
few	13	TRBV11-2	TRBJ2-3	CASSLDGLDTQYF
few	13	TRBV11-2	TRBJ2-7	CASRPTGVGEQYF
NA	13	TRBV5-1	TRBJ2-2	CASSLWGAGELFF
NA	11	TRBV9	TRBJ1-2	CASSANYGYTF
NA	15	TRBV20-1	TRBJ2-3	CSAQVGTGGRDTQYF
few	14	TRBV7-9	TRBJ1-1	CASSLIGIADEAFF
few	15	TRBV6-1	TRBJ2-7	CASPGIGSQGYEQYF
NA	13	TRBV12-3/TRBV12-4	TRBJ2-1	CASSLTDDNEQFF
few	14	TRBV5-5	TRBJ2-7	CASSWGHSSYEQYF
NA	15	TRBV6-5	TRBJ2-3	CASSYRATSSDTQYF
once	13	TRBV29-1	TRBJ1-2	CSVEDQTVYGYTF
many	13	TRBV5-4	TRBJ2-5	CASSPGPGETQYF
few	15	TRBV20-1	TRBJ2-3	CSARTSGGLGDTQYF
few	15	TRBV20-1	TRBJ2-3	CSARRTAGRTDTQYF
NA	14	TRBV7-2	TRBJ2-1	CASSPGQRYNEQFF
NA	13	TRBV6-5	TRBJ1-2	CASSYRENYGYTF
NA	14	TRBV5-1	TRBJ1-2	CASSLVPDNYGYTF
NA	12	TRBV6-5	TRBJ2-5	CASMGAPEVQYF
NA	14	TRBV2	TRBJ1-5	CASSEGTGNQPQHF
many	14	TRBV2	TRBJ2-7	CASKEEGPSYEQYF
many	21	TRBV7-9	TRBJ1-1	CASSLASPGLTLSRTGSEAFF
NA	12	TRBV28	TRBJ1-5	CASSWGNQPQHF
many	16	TRBV7-9	TRBJ2-3	CASSPGLAGGTDTQYF
NA	16	TRBV29-1	TRBJ1-1	CSVEGDRAGLNTEAFF
many	15	TRBV6-5	TRBJ1-6	CASSYEQRGNSPLHF
few	18	TRBV4-3	TRBJ2-6	CASSQEQGPTSGANVLTF
NA	11	TRBV12-3/TRBV12-4	TRBJ2-7	CASSSGYEQYF
many	12	TRBV11-2	TRBJ2-7	CASSALGGQQYF